A selection of T cell receptor beta chains follows, all from one sample in a study of OX40 agonist ivuxolimab in advanced cancers. Libraries were prepared by immunoSEQ multiplex PCR; TCRdb keeps only in-frame clonotypes and omits some of them. In the table there are around 41,000 clones, nearly 90% of which are singletons. Sequencing was performed on CD4+ or CD8+ T cells sorted from blood, taken in a trial of the OX40 agonist ivuxolimab. The receptor source for this set is an adult with an advanced solid tumor such as melanoma, head and neck, liver or kidney cancer. Each CDR3 is given with its conserved first and last residue. Fields, in order: J gene, V gene, D gene, clone size, CDR3 protein, CDR3 DNA. D genes are given only for firm matches. Rows give clone size only sometimes, using once, few, many, or a class for an expanded clone.

J gene: TRBJ1-5
V gene: TRBV28
D gene: TRBD1
clone size: .
CDR3 protein: CASSSPGGYQPQHF
CDR3 DNA: TGTGCCAGCAGTTCCCCAGGGGGCTATCAGCCCCAGCATTTT

J gene: TRBJ2-3
V gene: TRBV28
D gene: .
clone size: .
CDR3 protein: CASVRTSTDTQYF
CDR3 DNA: TGTGCCAGCGTCCGGACTAGCACAGATACGCAGTATTTT

J gene: TRBJ1-2
V gene: TRBV11-2
D gene: TRBD1
clone size: .
CDR3 protein: CASSLDRGPYGYTF
CDR3 DNA: TGTGCCAGCAGCCTCGACAGGGGCCCCTATGGCTACACCTTC

J gene: TRBJ1-3
V gene: TRBV9
D gene: .
clone size: .
CDR3 protein: CASSPHTTGSGNTIYF
CDR3 DNA: TGTGCCAGCAGCCCTCACACGACAGGTTCTGGAAACACCATATATTTT

J gene: TRBJ2-7
V gene: TRBV10-3
D gene: .
clone size: .
CDR3 protein: CAISEPKGFYYEQYF
CDR3 DNA: TGTGCCATCAGTGAGCCGAAGGGCTTCTACTACGAGCAGTACTTC

J gene: TRBJ2-7
V gene: TRBV2
D gene: .
clone size: .
CDR3 protein: CASEEEYYEQYF
CDR3 DNA: TGTGCCAGCGAGGAGGAGTACTACGAGCAGTACTTC

J gene: TRBJ2-1
V gene: TRBV29-1
D gene: .
clone size: once
CDR3 protein: CSARKVAGNEQFF
CDR3 DNA: TGCAGCGCCCGAAAGGTAGCTGGCAATGAGCAGTTCTTC

J gene: TRBJ2-1
V gene: TRBV5-4
D gene: TRBD1
clone size: .
CDR3 protein: CASSLGPGQPLGSYNEQFF
CDR3 DNA: TGTGCCAGCAGCTTGGGGCCGGGACAGCCCTTGGGGTCCTACAATGAGCAGTTCTTC

J gene: TRBJ1-4
V gene: TRBV28
D gene: TRBD1
clone size: .
CDR3 protein: CASSDPGQGYGNEKLFF
CDR3 DNA: TGTGCCAGCAGCGACCCGGGACAGGGGTATGGTAATGAAAAACTGTTTTTT

J gene: TRBJ2-3
V gene: TRBV10-2
D gene: TRBD2
clone size: .
CDR3 protein: CASRSSGSPDTQYF
CDR3 DNA: TGCGCCAGCAGGTCCAGCGGGAGTCCTGATACGCAGTATTTT

J gene: TRBJ2-1
V gene: TRBV7-3
D gene: TRBD2
clone size: .
CDR3 protein: CASSPLAGGGEQFF
CDR3 DNA: TGTGCCAGCAGCCCACTAGCGGGAGGTGGTGAGCAGTTCTTC

J gene: TRBJ1-2
V gene: TRBV7-9
D gene: .
clone size: few
CDR3 protein: CASSPPGQVYGYTF
CDR3 DNA: TGTGCCAGCAGCCCCCCCGGGCAGGTATATGGCTACACCTTC

J gene: TRBJ2-1
V gene: TRBV11-2
D gene: TRBD2
clone size: .
CDR3 protein: CASSLNWAGGPRGNEQFF
CDR3 DNA: TGTGCCAGCAGCTTAAATTGGGCGGGAGGGCCTAGGGGCAATGAGCAGTTCTTC

J gene: TRBJ1-5
V gene: TRBV4-2
D gene: .
clone size: .
CDR3 protein: CASSQDRPGPYNQPQHF
CDR3 DNA: TGTGCCAGCAGCCAAGATAGGCCAGGACCATACAATCAGCCCCAGCATTTT

J gene: TRBJ2-4
V gene: TRBV27
D gene: .
clone size: .
CDR3 protein: CASSSERHIQYF
CDR3 DNA: TGTGCCAGCAGTTCGGAGAGGCACATTCAGTACTTC

J gene: TRBJ2-7
V gene: TRBV27
D gene: .
clone size: .
CDR3 protein: CASSLRGRSLFYEQYF
CDR3 DNA: TGTGCCAGCAGTTTAAGGGGCAGGTCCTTGTTCTACGAGCAGTACTTC

J gene: TRBJ2-7
V gene: TRBV28
D gene: .
clone size: .
CDR3 protein: CASSSGTLYEQYF
CDR3 DNA: TGTGCCAGCAGCTCCGGGACCCTCTACGAGCAGTACTTC

J gene: TRBJ2-7
V gene: TRBV19
D gene: TRBD2
clone size: .
CDR3 protein: CASSIIAGGTHEQYF
CDR3 DNA: TGTGCCAGTAGTATAATAGCGGGAGGTACCCACGAGCAGTACTTC

J gene: TRBJ2-1
V gene: TRBV27
D gene: .
clone size: .
CDR3 protein: CASSLIPLANEQFF
CDR3 DNA: TGTGCCAGCAGTTTAATTCCCCTAGCGAATGAGCAGTTCTTC

J gene: TRBJ2-1
V gene: TRBV27
D gene: .
clone size: once
CDR3 protein: CASSLSWIVQGPSYNEQFF
CDR3 DNA: TGTGCCAGCAGTTTATCATGGATAGTACAGGGCCCCTCCTACAATGAGCAGTTCTTC

J gene: TRBJ1-2
V gene: TRBV14
D gene: .
clone size: .
CDR3 protein: CASSPSSGGARRGYTF
CDR3 DNA: TGTGCCAGCAGCCCCTCGTCGGGGGGGGCGCGACGTGGCTACACCTTC

J gene: TRBJ2-7
V gene: TRBV6-5
D gene: .
clone size: .
CDR3 protein: CASSYSGAWDFGF
CDR3 DNA: TGTGCCAGCAGTTACTCGGGCGCTTGGGATTTTGGGTTC

J gene: TRBJ2-3
V gene: TRBV6-1
D gene: .
clone size: .
CDR3 protein: CASSALVGVNTQYF
CDR3 DNA: TGTGCCAGCAGTGCGTTAGTGGGGGTGAATACGCAGTATTTT

J gene: TRBJ1-5
V gene: TRBV5-1
D gene: .
clone size: .
CDR3 protein: CASSLGGSHSNQPQHF
CDR3 DNA: TGCGCCAGCAGCTTGGGGGGCAGTCATAGCAATCAGCCCCAGCATTTT

J gene: TRBJ2-4
V gene: TRBV28
D gene: .
clone size: .
CDR3 protein: CASGLSGVGIQYF
CDR3 DNA: TGTGCCAGCGGGCTTAGTGGGGTCGGCATTCAGTACTTC

J gene: TRBJ1-5
V gene: TRBV5-8
D gene: .
clone size: .
CDR3 protein: CASSLPTESNQPQHF
CDR3 DNA: TGTGCCAGCAGCTTGCCCACGGAAAGCAATCAGCCCCAGCATTTT

J gene: TRBJ1-6
V gene: TRBV30
D gene: .
clone size: .
CDR3 protein: CAWSLPNSPLHF
CDR3 DNA: TGTGCCTGGAGTCTGCCAAATTCACCCCTCCACTTT

J gene: TRBJ2-2
V gene: TRBV6-1
D gene: .
clone size: once
CDR3 protein: CASSTGNTGELFF
CDR3 DNA: TGTGCCAGCAGTACAGGGAACACCGGGGAGCTGTTTTTT

J gene: TRBJ2-2
V gene: TRBV18
D gene: .
clone size: .
CDR3 protein: CASSPVPRTNTGELFF
CDR3 DNA: TGTGCCAGCTCACCAGTCCCCCGGACGAACACCGGGGAGCTGTTTTTT

J gene: TRBJ2-5
V gene: TRBV10-3
D gene: .
clone size: .
CDR3 protein: CATDTGTYQETQYF
CDR3 DNA: TGTGCCACTGACACGGGGACGTACCAAGAGACCCAGTACTTC

J gene: TRBJ2-5
V gene: TRBV10-1
D gene: .
clone size: .
CDR3 protein: CASSARAGRETQYF
CDR3 DNA: TGCGCCAGCTCTGCTCGGGCGGGAAGGGAGACCCAGTACTTC

J gene: TRBJ1-1
V gene: TRBV6-6
D gene: TRBD1
clone size: .
CDR3 protein: CASSLSDRGTEAFF
CDR3 DNA: TGTGCCAGCAGTCTCTCGGACAGGGGCACTGAAGCTTTCTTT

J gene: TRBJ1-1
V gene: TRBV28
D gene: TRBD1
clone size: .
CDR3 protein: CASRGPRTGQTEAFF
CDR3 DNA: TGTGCCAGCAGGGGCCCCAGGACAGGGCAAACTGAAGCTTTCTTT

J gene: TRBJ2-3
V gene: TRBV6-6
D gene: .
clone size: .
CDR3 protein: CASSYGTDTQYF
CDR3 DNA: TGTGCCAGCAGTTACGGGACAGATACGCAGTATTTT

J gene: TRBJ1-4
V gene: TRBV4-1
D gene: .
clone size: .
CDR3 protein: CASRGGDSTNEKLFF
CDR3 DNA: TGCGCCAGCAGAGGCGGGGATTCAACTAATGAAAAACTGTTTTTT

J gene: TRBJ2-7
V gene: TRBV27
D gene: .
clone size: .
CDR3 protein: CASSPLRGYEQYF
CDR3 DNA: TGTGCCAGCAGCCCCCTTAGGGGATACGAGCAGTACTTC

J gene: TRBJ1-3
V gene: TRBV4-1
D gene: .
clone size: .
CDR3 protein: CASSQVRTAGPIYF
CDR3 DNA: TGCGCCAGCAGCCAAGTCCGGACGGCTGGTCCCATATATTTT

J gene: TRBJ1-2
V gene: TRBV5-6
D gene: .
clone size: .
CDR3 protein: CASSFAGSSNYGYTF
CDR3 DNA: TGTGCCAGCAGCTTCGCAGGGAGTTCTAACTATGGCTACACCTTC